These 14 T cell receptor beta chains share one sample of origin, sequenced in a study of T cells after yellow fever vaccination. MiXCR, applied by TCRdb to the 5' RACE reads, yields one record per CDR3 protein. The sample carries hundreds of thousands of distinct CDR3 sequences, over 15% recorded once. The specimen comprised PBMCs, sampled before the yellow fever booster vaccination. The receptors come from a man aged 18 to 29 who received the YFV17D yellow fever vaccine.

This clonotype showed up just a few times. The chain recombines TRBV4-2 with TRBJ2-2; 8 bases are shared with TRBD1. The CDR3 is 16 residues long. The V gene end was trimmed by 0 bases and the J gene end by 8 bases; junction bases not matched to a gene: 8. The V gene's germline CDR1 is LGHNA and CDR2 YNFKEQ. The CDR3 sequence is CASSQDLTGAGGELFF. The CDR3 DNA follows: TGTGCCAGCAGCCAAGATCTGACAGGGGCCGGTGGGGAGCTGTTTTTT.

The chain couples TRBV3-1 to TRBJ1-2; D uncertain. The CDR3 extends over 19 amino acids. The V gene's germline CDR1 is LGHDT and CDR2 YNNKEL (reference sequence). V gave up 3 bases and J gave up 4 bases, with 27 bases separating them. The CDR3 region is CASSHDFVRHGWRSYGYTF. For the CDR3, the DNA is TGTGCCAGCAGCCACGATTTTGTCAGGCACGGCTGGCGTAGCTATGGCTACACCTTC.

This sequence joins TRBV10-3 and TRBJ2-7; 9 bases are shared with TRBD1. This CDR3 has 14 residues. Germline values: CDR1 ENHRY, CDR2 SYGVKD. Trimming took 6 bases from V and 4 from J; bases not matched to a gene: 7. The CDR3 DNA follows: TGTGCCATCAGGGCCGGGACAGGGATTTACGAGCAGTACTTC. Its protein product is CAIRAGTGIYEQYF.

The chain combines TRBV27 with TRBJ2-2; D gene uncertain. The CDR3 runs to 16 residues. The ends were cut back, 2 bases at V and 1 base at J, with 11 bases in the middle. The germline CDR1 and CDR2 sequences are MNHEY and SMNVEV (reference sequence). CDR3 nucleotide sequence: TGTGCCAGCAGTTTAGTACCGCTCATGAACACCGGGGAGCTGTTTTTT. Residues: CASSLVPLMNTGELFF.

The chain is built from TRBV5-1 and TRBJ1-3; a possible D gene is TRBD1 (5 bases). This CDR3 is built from 14 residues. V was cut by 3 bases and J by 0 bases, with 7 bases left in between. The germline CDR1 and CDR2 sequences are SGHRS and YFSETQ. CDR3 region: CASSSTASGNTIYF. CDR3 bases: TGCGCCAGCAGCTCGACAGCCTCTGGAAACACCATATATTTT.

This clonotype has more than one count but fewer than ten. The chain couples TRBV29-1 to TRBJ1-5, with 7 bases fitting TRBD1. The germline V gene has CDR1 SQVTM and CDR2 ANQGSEA. With V trimmed by 6 bases and J by 4 bases, 9 bases remained unmatched. The length of the CDR3 is 14 residues. The CDR3 sequence: CSVGGTASNQPQHF. The CDR3 coding sequence is TGCAGCGTGGGGGGGACAGCCTCTAATCAGCCCCAGCATTTT.

The chain has TRBV7-9 and TRBJ2-4; 7 positions agree with TRBD1. The V and J ends lost 4 bases and 0 bases, in that order; junction bases with no gene match: 3. The germline CDR1 and CDR2 sequences are SEHNR and FQNEAQ (reference sequence). The CDR3 has 15 amino acids. Here the CDR3 DNA reads TGTGCCAGCAGCTGGGACAGACTAGCCAAAAACATTCAGTACTTC. This gives the protein CASSWDRLAKNIQYF. Full variable domain (missing parts from reference TRBV7-9 and TRBJ2-4): DTGVSQNPRHKITKRGQNVTFRCDPISEHNRLYWYRQTLGQGPEFLTYFQNEAQLEKSRLLSDRFSAERPKGSFSTLEIQRTEQGDSAMYLCASSWDRLAKNIQYFGAGTRLSVL.

This rearrangement joins TRBV7-2 to TRBJ1-2; perhaps TRBD1 as D (6 bases). Trimming stripped 4 bases from V and 8 bases from J, with 14 bases between. Looked up from germline, CDR1 is SGHTA and CDR2 is FQGNSA. The CDR3 runs 13 residues. CDR3 amino acids: CASSSYRVSGYTF. For the CDR3, the DNA is TGTGCCAGCAGCTCGTACAGGGTGTCCGGCTACACCTTC.

The chain has TRBV5-1 and TRBJ2-7; D is perhaps TRBD1 (6 bases). The CDR3 extends over 13 amino acids. Germline V gene data show CDR1 as SGHRS and CDR2 as YFSETQ. V was cut by 2 bases and J by 3 bases, with 9 bases left in between. Here the CDR3 reads CASSFQGRYEQYF. Here the CDR3 DNA reads TGCGCCAGCAGCTTTCAGGGGCGCTACGAGCAGTACTTC.

The chain uses TRBV20-1 and TRBJ1-1, with D perhaps matching TRBD1 (5 bases). Per germline, CDR1 DFQATT and CDR2 SNEGSKA (reference sequence). This CDR3 is 12 amino acids long. The ends were cut back, 5 bases at V and 7 bases at J, with 14 bases in the middle. CDR3 amino acids: CSAGTAEDEAFF. CDR3 sequence (DNA): TGCAGTGCTGGGACGGCGGAGGATGAAGCTTTCTTT.

This clonotype showed up just a few times. The CDR3 sequence is CASSLVSGGGPRTQYF. CDR3 bases: TGTGCCAGCAGCTTAGTCAGTGGGGGCGGTCCACGAACCCAGTACTTC. V gene TRBV7-6 combines with J gene TRBJ2-5; D is possibly TRBD1 (6 bases). CDR1 is SGHVS, CDR2 FNYEAQ, per germline. The CDR3 extends over 16 amino acids. Trimming took off 1 base at V and 8 bases at J, with 20 bases between the two ends.

In its sample, this clonotype was seen a few times. The chain combines TRBV7-8 with TRBJ2-3, with a weak D call TRBD2 (5 bases). Germline V gene sequence: CDR1 SGHVS, CDR2 FQNEAQ. The CDR3 spans 14 residues. With 3 bases removed from V and 3 bases from J, the gap between germline ends came to 10 bases. CDR3 residues: CASSFRAETDTQYF. The CDR3 DNA is TGTGCCAGCAGCTTTCGAGCGGAGACAGATACGCAGTATTTT.

In its sample, this clonotype was seen a few times. The chain uses TRBV29-1 and TRBJ2-3, with D tentatively TRBD1 or TRBD2 (5 bases each). CDR1 and CDR2 from the germline V gene are SQVTM and ANQGSEA. Between the trimmed V and J ends, which lost 7 bases and 2 bases, there was a span of 25 bases. The CDR3 extends over 17 amino acids. CDR3 region: CSGAPGQDPLFTDTQYF. The CDR3 DNA follows: TGCAGCGGAGCCCCGGGGCAGGACCCATTGTTCACAGATACGCAGTATTTT.

This clonotype has more than one count but fewer than ten. This chain uses TRBV7-6 with TRBJ2-2; D might be TRBD1 (5 bases). Germline V lookup: CDR1 SGHVS, CDR2 FNYEAQ. The ends were cut back, 1 base at V and 5 bases at J, with 8 bases in the middle. This CDR3 has 14 residues. The CDR3 sequence is CASSLVTGTGELFF. The CDR3 nucleotides read TGTGCCAGCAGCTTAGTTACAGGAACCGGGGAGCTGTTTTTT.